These 20 T cell receptor beta chains were all obtained from the same sample, sequenced in a study of blood T cell repertoires in COVID-19. The assay was immunoSEQ multiplex PCR, and TCRdb's table has in-frame clones only and misses some. This sample carries 120,000 to 150,000 clones, about 87% of them seen once, and the ten largest clones take around 2.3%. Material for sequencing was peripheral blood. These receptors were collected from a human donor with COVID-19, enrolled during active disease. The donor label of this sample is uncertain.

The CDR3 is CASSLAVRGGYTF. CDR3 nucleotides: TGTGCCAGCAGCTTAGCGGTCAGGGGTGGCTACACCTTC. V usage is TRBV11-3 and J usage is TRBJ1-2; a possible D gene is TRBD1 (6 bases). The length of the CDR3 is 13 residues. V lost 1 base and J lost 7, with 10 bases in between. In germline, CDR1 is SGHNT, CDR2 YENEEA.

This chain uses TRBV7-2 with TRBJ1-2, with no clear D. CDR3 size: 14 residues. CDR1 is SGHTA and CDR2 is FQGNSA in the germline V gene. With 1 base removed from V and 4 bases from J, the gap between germline ends came to 10 bases. The CDR3 coding sequence is TGTGCCAGCAGCTTAGGGGGAGGCCTCTATGGCTACACCTTC. Its translation: CASSLGGGLYGYTF. The full variable domain, completed using reference TRBV7-2 and TRBJ1-2, is GAGVSQSPSNKVTEKGKDVELRCDPISGHTALYWYRQSLGQGLEFLIYFQGNSAPDKSGLPSDRFSAERTGGSVSTLTIQRTQQEDSAVYLCASSLGGGLYGYTFGSGTRLTVV.

This clone appeared a single time. This chain connects TRBV7-2 to TRBJ1-2; a weak D match, TRBD1 (5 bases). Germline V gives CDR1 SGHTA, CDR2 FQGNSA. There are 14 residues in the CDR3. Trimming left V 0 bases short and J 3 bases short, with 8 bases between. This chain's CDR3 is CASSLAAGHYGYTF. The CDR3 coding sequence is TGTGCCAGCAGCTTAGCGGCAGGGCACTATGGCTACACCTTC. Full variable domain (outside the CDR3, taken from reference TRBV7-2 and TRBJ1-2): GAGVSQSPSNKVTEKGKDVELRCDPISGHTALYWYRQSLGQGLEFLIYFQGNSAPDKSGLPSDRFSAERTGGSVSTLTIQRTQQEDSAVYLCASSLAAGHYGYTFGSGTRLTVV.

The rearrangement uses TRBV18 and TRBJ2-7; 8 nucleotides match TRBD1. V was clipped by 2 bases and J by 1 base; unmatched bases: 10. Germline lookup yields CDR1 KGHSH and CDR2 LQKENI. The CDR3 spans 17 residues. As DNA, the CDR3 is TGTGCCAGCTCACCAACGCTTGACAGGGGCTCTTCCTACGAGCAGTACTTC. It translates to CASSPTLDRGSSYEQYF.

The rearrangement uses TRBV7-3 and TRBJ2-3; D is uncertain. V was pared by 5 bases and J by 0 bases, with 12 bases between. The CDR3 runs 15 residues. Per the germline V gene, CDR1 is SGHTA and CDR2 is FQGTGA. Here the CDR3 DNA reads TGTGCCAGCAGCCCAGACGGAGCTAGCACAGATACGCAGTATTTT. It codes for CASSPDGASTDTQYF. The full variable domain, completed using reference TRBV7-3 and TRBJ2-3, is GAGVSQTPSNKVTEKGKYVELRCDPISGHTALYWYRQSLGQGPEFLIYFQGTGAADDSGLPNDRFFAVRPEGSVSTLKIQRTERGDSAVYLCASSPDGASTDTQYFGPGTRLTVL.

This clone was seen only once. This sequence joins TRBV28 and TRBJ2-7; D is unclear. Germline V gene lookup returns CDR1 MDHEN and CDR2 SYDVKM. This CDR3 region has 13 residues. The V end lost 8 bases, the J end lost 6 bases, and 17 bases lay between the germline ends. Here the CDR3 reads CASRSDSPGEQYF. The CDR3 DNA reads as TGTGCCAGCCGCTCCGACTCCCCGGGCGAGCAGTACTTC.

The chain recombines TRBV7-8 with TRBJ2-2, with TRBD1 matching over 11 bases. The germline V gene encodes CDR1 SGHVS and CDR2 FQNEAQ. With 2 bases clipped from V and 6 bases from J, the junction kept 2 bases outside the gene matches. The CDR3 is 15 amino acids. This chain's CDR3 is CASSLTGQGAGELFF. The CDR3 DNA follows: TGTGCCAGCAGCTTAACGGGACAGGGGGCCGGGGAGCTGTTTTTT.

This chain connects TRBV10-1 to TRBJ2-7, with TRBD1 matching over 9 bases. The V gene end was trimmed by 6 bases and the J gene end by 5 bases; junction bases not matched to a gene: 8. The CDR3 contains 14 residues. Germline CDR1 WNHNN, CDR2 SYGVQD (reference sequence). The CDR3 DNA reads as TGCGCCAGCAGCCCGACGGGACAGGGCAACGAGCAGTACTTC. This gives the protein CASSPTGQGNEQYF.

V is TRBV4-1 and J is TRBJ2-3; 11 bases map to TRBD2. Germline CDR1 is MGHRA and CDR2 is YSYEKL. J was trimmed by 5 bases and V by 3 bases; bases with no gene match: 7. This CDR3 spans 16 amino acids. The CDR3 is CASSQLTSGGEDTQYF. In DNA, the CDR3 is TGCGCCAGCAGCCAGCTAACTAGCGGGGGTGAAGATACGCAGTATTTT.

The rearrangement joins TRBV11-2 to TRBJ2-1; 9 nucleotides match TRBD2. After removal of 4 bases from V and 8 bases from J, the junction contained 6 bases not matched to a gene. Germline loops: CDR1 SGHAT, CDR2 FQNNGV. The CDR3 is 14 amino acids. Here the CDR3 reads CASSSRLAGHEQFF. The DNA of the CDR3 is TGTGCCAGCAGCTCCCGCCTAGCGGGACATGAGCAGTTCTTC.

V usage is TRBV7-9 and J usage is TRBJ1-1; D is unclear. Germline CDR1 is SEHNR and CDR2 is FQNEAQ (reference sequence). This CDR3 is 14 amino acids long. V was clipped by 1 base and J by 4 bases, with 10 bases between them. The CDR3 DNA follows: TGTGCCAGCAGCTTAGAACTACTTGGCACTGAAGCTTTCTTT. Protein sequence: CASSLELLGTEAFF.

This chain uses TRBV12-5 with TRBJ2-2; D remains unclear. The V end lost 3 bases, the J end lost 4 bases, and 12 bases lay between the germline ends. The length of the CDR3 is 15 residues. CDR1 LGHNT and CDR2 FRNRAP come from the germline V gene. CDR3 in amino acids: CASGFWAGPTGELFF. The CDR3 coding sequence is TGTGCTAGTGGTTTTTGGGCAGGTCCCACCGGGGAGCTGTTTTTT.

The rearrangement joins TRBV6-5 to TRBJ1-2; 8 bases map to TRBD1. The germline gives CDR1 MNHEY, CDR2 SVGAGI. This CDR3 spans 12 amino acids. V gave up 8 bases and J gave up 8 bases; unmatched junction bases: 7. This CDR3 reads CASGRGLMGYTF. CDR3 nucleotides: TGTGCCAGCGGCAGGGGGCTTATGGGCTACACCTTC.

The chain joins TRBV4-1 to TRBJ2-2, with TRBD2 identical over 8 bases. The V segment lost 7 bases and the J segment 2 bases; nucleotides outside the gene matches: 9. CDR1 and CDR2 from the germline V gene are MGHRA and YSYEKL. The length of the CDR3 is 16 residues. CDR3 loop: CASTHGSGINTGELFF. The DNA of the CDR3 is TGCGCCAGCACCCACGGTAGCGGGATCAACACCGGGGAGCTGTTTTTT.

V and J are TRBV19 and TRBJ1-2, with 12 bases aligning to TRBD1. The germline V gene has CDR1 LNHDA and CDR2 SQIVND (reference sequence). This CDR3 region has 14 residues. The V and J ends lost 6 bases and 7 bases, in that order; junction bases with no gene match: 6. CDR3 DNA: TGTGCCAGTAGGAGGGACAGGGGGCGCGGTGGCTACACCTTC. Its protein product is CASRRDRGRGGYTF. The full variable domain, completed using reference TRBV19 and TRBJ1-2, is DGGITQSPKYLFRKEGQNVTLSCEQNLNHDAMYWYRQDPGQGLRLIYYSQIVNDFQKGDIAEGYSVSREKKESFPLTVTSAQKNPTAFYLCASRRDRGRGGYTFGSGTRLTVV.

V and J are TRBV2 and TRBJ2-1, with 7 bases fitting TRBD2. Germline lookup yields CDR1 SNHLY and CDR2 FYNNEI. Losses at the gene ends were 8 bases for V and 1 base for J; bases not matched to a gene: 11. The CDR3 has 16 amino acids. The CDR3 loop reads CASLPFSGQSYNEQFF. The DNA for the CDR3 is TGTGCCAGCTTGCCCTTTAGCGGGCAATCCTACAATGAGCAGTTCTTC.

This chain connects TRBV2 to TRBJ1-1; D perhaps matches TRBD1 (6 bases). The ends were cut back, 7 bases at V and 1 base at J, with 16 bases in the middle. This CDR3 has 15 amino acids. Looked up from germline, CDR1 is SNHLY and CDR2 is FYNNEI. CDR3 sequence (DNA): TGTGCCAGCACCGAAGGGGGGGCGGGGAACACTGAAGCTTTCTTT. The encoded protein is CASTEGGAGNTEAFF.

The chain joins TRBV7-9 to TRBJ2-2, with D possibly being TRBD1 (5 bases). The germline gives CDR1 SEHNR, CDR2 FQNEAQ (reference sequence). The CDR3 is made up of 15 amino acids. V lost 4 bases to trimming and J lost 6 bases, with 15 bases between them. CDR3 nucleotide sequence: TGTGCCAGCAGCTCTGGACACTCTGGAGCCGGGGAGCTGTTTTTT. This sequence encodes CASSSGHSGAGELFF.

This clone was counted a single time. The chain links TRBV21-1 to TRBJ2-7; no DNA check was done on the table's D call, TRBD1. TRBV21-1 constitutes a pseudogene. The CDR3 runs 14 residues. CDR3 DNA: TGTGCCAGCAGACTCAGGGGGCACCCGCACGAGCAGTACTTC. Translating it yields CASRLRGHPHEQYF.

The genes are TRBV5-1 and TRBJ1-2; D is undetermined. The CDR3 runs to 14 residues. V lost 6 bases to trimming and J lost 4 bases, with 16 bases between them. Germline V gene sequence: CDR1 SGHRS, CDR2 YFSETQ. The CDR3 protein is CASNFGVGGYGYTF. In nucleotides, the CDR3 is TGCGCCAGCAACTTCGGGGTAGGTGGCTATGGCTACACCTTC.